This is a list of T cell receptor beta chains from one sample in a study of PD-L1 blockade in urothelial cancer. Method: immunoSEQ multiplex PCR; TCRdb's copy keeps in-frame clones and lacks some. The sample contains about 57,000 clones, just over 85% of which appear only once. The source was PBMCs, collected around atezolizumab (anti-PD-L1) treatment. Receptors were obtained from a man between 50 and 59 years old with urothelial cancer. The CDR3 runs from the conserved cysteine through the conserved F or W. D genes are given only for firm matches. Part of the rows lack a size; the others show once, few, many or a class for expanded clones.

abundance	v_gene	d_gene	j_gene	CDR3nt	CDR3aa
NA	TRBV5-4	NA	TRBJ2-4	TGTGCCAGCAGCTTAGCAGGGACCAAAAACATTCAGTACTTC	CASSLAGTKNIQYF
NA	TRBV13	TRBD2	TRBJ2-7	TGTGCCAGCAGCTTAGGTAGCGGGAGCTCCTACGAGCAGTACTTC	CASSLGSGSSYEQYF
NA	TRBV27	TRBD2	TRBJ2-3	TGTGCCAGCACACAAAGGCTAGCGGGAGTGGCAGATACGCAGTATTTT	CASTQRLAGVADTQYF
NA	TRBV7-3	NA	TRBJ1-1	TGTGCCAGCAGCTTACGGTATAACACTGAAGCTTTCTTT	CASSLRYNTEAFF
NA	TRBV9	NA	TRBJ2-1	TGTGCCAGCAGCGTCAGGGGGGGACTAGGCTCCTACAATGAGCAGTTCTTC	CASSVRGGLGSYNEQFF
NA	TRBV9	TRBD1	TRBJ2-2	TGTGCCAGCAGCGTACAGGGGGCCGGGGAGCTGTTTTTT	CASSVQGAGELFF
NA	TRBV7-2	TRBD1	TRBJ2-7	TGTGCCAGCAGCTCCCGGGACAGTACCGAGCAGTACTTC	CASSSRDSTEQYF
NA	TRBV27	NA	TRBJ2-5	TGTGCCAGCAGCTCGGCGGCGCGGACCCAGTACTTC	CASSSAARTQYF
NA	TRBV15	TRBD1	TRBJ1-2	TGTGCCACCAGCAGAGGGGACAGGGCGGGCTACACCTTC	CATSRGDRAGYTF
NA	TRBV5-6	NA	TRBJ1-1	TGTGCCAGCAGCTTGAGGCGGCCCACTGAAGCTTTCTTT	CASSLRRPTEAFF
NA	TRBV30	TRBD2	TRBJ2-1	TGTGCCTGGAGTGCCAGCGGGACCTACAATGAGCAGTTCTTC	CAWSASGTYNEQFF
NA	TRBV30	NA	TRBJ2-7	TGTGCCTGGTCCACAGGGAGCGGCGAGCAGTACTTC	CAWSTGSGEQYF
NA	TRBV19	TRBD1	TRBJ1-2	TGTGCCAGTAACCCGACAGGGGGTTTGTCCGACTATGGCTACACCTTC	CASNPTGGLSDYGYTF
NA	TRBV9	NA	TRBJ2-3	TGTGCCAGCAGCGTAGGAGGACAGAGCACAGATACGCAGTATTTT	CASSVGGQSTDTQYF
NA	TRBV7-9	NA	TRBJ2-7	TGTGCCAGCATCATCTCGGGTAGCTCCTACGAGCAGTACTTC	CASIISGSSYEQYF
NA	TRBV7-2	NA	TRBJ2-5	TGTGCCAGCAGCTTGTCAGGGTCCCAAGAGACCCAGTACTTC	CASSLSGSQETQYF
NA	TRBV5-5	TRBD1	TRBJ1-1	TGTGCCAGCAGCCAAGGACAGGGTCCGGCGGTGGCTTTCTTT	CASSQGQGPAVAFF
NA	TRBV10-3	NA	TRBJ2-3	TGTGCCATCAGTGAAGCACTAGCCTCAGATACGCAGTATTTT	CAISEALASDTQYF
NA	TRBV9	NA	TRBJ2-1	TGTGCCAGCAGCCCCTCCGGTGGGGCGGAGCAGTTCTTC	CASSPSGGAEQFF
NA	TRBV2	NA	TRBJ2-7	TGTGCCAGCATCGGAGGAAACGAGCAGTACTTC	CASIGGNEQYF
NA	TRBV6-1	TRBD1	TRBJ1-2	TGTGCCAGCAGTGAAGATGGGACAGCTTTCTATGGCTACACCTTC	CASSEDGTAFYGYTF
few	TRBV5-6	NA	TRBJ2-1	TGTGCCAGCAGCTTGAGGCAGGGAAATGAGCAGTTCTTC	CASSLRQGNEQFF
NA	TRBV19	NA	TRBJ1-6	TGTGCCAGTAGTAGCACAGGGAATTCACCCCTCCACTTT	CASSSTGNSPLHF
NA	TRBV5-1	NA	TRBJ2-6	TGCGCCAGCAGCGAGGGGGTTACTGGGGCCAACGTCCTGACTTTC	CASSEGVTGANVLTF
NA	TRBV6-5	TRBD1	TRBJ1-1	TGTGCCAGCAGTTCTTCCCGGGACAGGGAGGTCACTGAAGCTTTCTTT	CASSSSRDREVTEAFF
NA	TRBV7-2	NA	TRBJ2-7	TGTGCCAGCAGCGCGGACACCGAGCAGTACTTC	CASSADTEQYF
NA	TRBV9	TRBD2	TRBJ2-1	TGTGCCAGCAGCGTAGGGCTAGCGGGAGGGTACAATGAGCAGTTCTTC	CASSVGLAGGYNEQFF
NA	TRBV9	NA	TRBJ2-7	TGTGCCAGCAGCGTAGGGGACACCGGGACCTACGAGCAGTACTTC	CASSVGDTGTYEQYF
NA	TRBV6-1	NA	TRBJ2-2	TGTGCCAGCAGTCGATTACAGGCCGGGGAGCTGTTTTTT	CASSRLQAGELFF
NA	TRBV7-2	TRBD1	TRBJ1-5	TGTGCCAGCAGTCCCGAATCGGCAGGGGGCCAGCCCCAGCATTTT	CASSPESAGGQPQHF
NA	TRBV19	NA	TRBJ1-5	TGTGCCAGTAGGGGTCTTCGGGACACTCAGCCCCAGCATTTT	CASRGLRDTQPQHF
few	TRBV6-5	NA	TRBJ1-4	TGTGCCAGCAGAAAAGGAGATGAAAAACTGTTTTTT	CASRKGDEKLFF
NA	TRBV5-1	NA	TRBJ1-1	TGCGCCAGCAGTAAGGACAGGAACACTGAAGCTTTCTTT	CASSKDRNTEAFF
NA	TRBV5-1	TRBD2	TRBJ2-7	TGCGCCAGCTCGCCTTCGGGAGGCCCCTACGAGCAGTACTTC	CASSPSGGPYEQYF
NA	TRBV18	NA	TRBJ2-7	TGTGCCAGCTCACCAGACAGGACGAGGTCCTACGAGCAGTACTTC	CASSPDRTRSYEQYF
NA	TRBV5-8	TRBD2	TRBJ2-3	TGTGCCAGCAGCTTAATCACGGGAGGGCCGAGGACAGATACGCAGTATTTT	CASSLITGGPRTDTQYF
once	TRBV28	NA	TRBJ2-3	TGTGCCAGCAAACCCGTCCGGGCGGGGAGCACAGATACGCAGTATTTT	CASKPVRAGSTDTQYF